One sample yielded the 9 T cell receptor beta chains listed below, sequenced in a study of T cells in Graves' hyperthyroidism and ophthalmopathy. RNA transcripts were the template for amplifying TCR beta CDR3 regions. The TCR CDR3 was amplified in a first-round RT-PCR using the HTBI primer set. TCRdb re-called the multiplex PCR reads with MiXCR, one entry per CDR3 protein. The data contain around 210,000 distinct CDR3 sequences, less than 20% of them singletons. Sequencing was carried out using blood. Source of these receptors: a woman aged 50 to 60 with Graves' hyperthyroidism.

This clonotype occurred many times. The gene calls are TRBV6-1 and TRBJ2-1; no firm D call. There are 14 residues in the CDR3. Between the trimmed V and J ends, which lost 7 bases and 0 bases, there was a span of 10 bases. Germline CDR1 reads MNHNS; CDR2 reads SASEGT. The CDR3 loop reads CASKAALSYNEQFF. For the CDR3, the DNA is TGTGCCAGCAAGGCGGCCCTCTCCTACAATGAGCAGTTCTTC.

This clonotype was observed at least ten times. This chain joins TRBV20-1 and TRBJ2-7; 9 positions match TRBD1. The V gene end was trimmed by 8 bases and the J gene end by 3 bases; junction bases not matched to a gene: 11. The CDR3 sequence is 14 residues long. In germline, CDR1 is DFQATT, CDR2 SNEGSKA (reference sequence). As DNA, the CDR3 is TGCAGTACAGATCAGGGACAGGGCAACTACGAGCAGTACTTC. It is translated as CSTDQGQGNYEQYF.

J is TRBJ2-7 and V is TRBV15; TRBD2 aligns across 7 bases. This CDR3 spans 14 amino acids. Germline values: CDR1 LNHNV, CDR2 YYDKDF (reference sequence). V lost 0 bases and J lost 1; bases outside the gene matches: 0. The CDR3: CATSREAGSYEQYF. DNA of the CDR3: TGTGCCACCAGCAGAGAAGCGGGGTCCTACGAGCAGTACTTC.

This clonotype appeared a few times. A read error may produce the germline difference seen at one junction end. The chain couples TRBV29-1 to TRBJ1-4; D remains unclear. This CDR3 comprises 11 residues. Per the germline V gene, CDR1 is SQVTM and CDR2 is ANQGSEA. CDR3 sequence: CSVQEPEKLFF. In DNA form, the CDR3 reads TGCAGCGTTCAAGAACCGGAAAAACTGTTTTTT.

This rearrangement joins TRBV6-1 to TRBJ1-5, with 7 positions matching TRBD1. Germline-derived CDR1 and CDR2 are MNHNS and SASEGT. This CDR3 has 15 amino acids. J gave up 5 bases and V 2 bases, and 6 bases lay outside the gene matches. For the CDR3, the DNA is TGTGCCAGCAGTGAATTTGGAACAGGGGATCAGCCCCAGCATTTT. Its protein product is CASSEFGTGDQPQHF.

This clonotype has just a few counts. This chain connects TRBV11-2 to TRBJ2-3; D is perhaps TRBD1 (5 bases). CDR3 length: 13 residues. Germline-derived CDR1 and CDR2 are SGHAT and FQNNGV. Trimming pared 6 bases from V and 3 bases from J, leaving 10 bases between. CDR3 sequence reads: CASRESGTDTQYF. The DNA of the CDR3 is TGTGCCAGCAGAGAATCAGGGACAGATACGCAGTATTTT.

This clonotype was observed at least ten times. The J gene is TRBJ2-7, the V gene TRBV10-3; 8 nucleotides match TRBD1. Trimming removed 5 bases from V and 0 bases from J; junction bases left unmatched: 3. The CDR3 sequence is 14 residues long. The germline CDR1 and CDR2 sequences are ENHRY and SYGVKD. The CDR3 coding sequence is TGTGCCATCAGTTCCGACAGGGGCTCCTACGAGCAGTACTTC. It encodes CAISSDRGSYEQYF.

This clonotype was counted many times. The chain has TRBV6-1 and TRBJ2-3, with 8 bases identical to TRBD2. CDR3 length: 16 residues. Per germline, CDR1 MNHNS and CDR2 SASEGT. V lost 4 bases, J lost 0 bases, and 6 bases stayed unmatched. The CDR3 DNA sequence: TGTGCCAGCAGTGCCACTAGCGGCAGTAGCACAGATACGCAGTATTTT. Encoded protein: CASSATSGSSTDTQYF.

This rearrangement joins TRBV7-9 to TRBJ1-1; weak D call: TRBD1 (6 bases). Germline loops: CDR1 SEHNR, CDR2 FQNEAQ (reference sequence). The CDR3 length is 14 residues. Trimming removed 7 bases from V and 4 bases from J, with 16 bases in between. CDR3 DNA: TGTGCCAGCAACAAACAGGGTTCTGGCACTGAAGCTTTCTTT. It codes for CASNKQGSGTEAFF.